This TCR beta chain was sequenced for a study of molecular identifiers for immune sequencing clone quantification. General study points: Over 98% of CMV-specific effector molecules, but under 1% of naive ones, were in clones above 20 copies. Single-cell amounts of spiked Jurkat TCR RNA were reportedly detectable among over 750,000 naive cells.

Preparation of the bulk TCR libraries relied on previously described methods and listed TCR primers. TCRdb reprocessed the PCR reads via MiXCR and lists one record per CDR3 protein. Of a few hundred thousand distinct CDR3 sequences in the sample, approximately 25% are singletons; the top ten hold over 0.6%. This clonotype was picked up a small number of times. No antigen is known for it. Per the germline V gene, CDR1 is SGHDN and CDR2 is FVKESK. Deletions cut 1 base from V and 2 bases from J, with 13 bases between. The CDR3 totals 16 residues. The chain is built from TRBV14 and TRBJ2-3, with D possibly matching TRBD2 (5 bases). The sample was naive CD8+ T cells from blood, with Jurkat cell RNA spiked in. Subset in this sample: FACS-sorted CD8+CD4-CCR7+CD45RA+ naive T cells. This clonotype was obtained from a human donor in good health. Some libraries in this study had Jurkat cell RNA spiked in. CDR3 DNA sequence: TGTGCCAGCAGCCAAGCATACGGGATCGACACAGATACGCAGTATTTT. Encoded protein: CASSQAYGIDTDTQYF. Combining the CDR3 with reference TRBV14 and TRBJ2-3 gives the whole variable domain EAGVTQFPSHSVIEKGQTVTLRCDPISGHDNLYWYRRVMGKEIKFLLHFVKESKQDESGMPNNRFLAERTGGTYSTLKVQPAELEDSGVYFCASSQAYGIDTDTQYFGPGTRLTVL.